This is a list of T cell receptor beta chains from one sample in a study of blood T cell repertoires in COVID-19. Generated by immunoSEQ multiplex PCR, the TCRdb table keeps only in-frame clones and is missing some. The sample includes about 410,000 clones, 89% of them seen just once. Sequenced: peripheral blood. These receptors were taken from a woman in her thirties or forties with COVID-19, enrolled during active disease. The CDR3 runs from the conserved cysteine through the conserved F or W. The order of the fields is D gene, J gene, V gene, clone size, CDR3 DNA, CDR3 protein. A D gene is named only where the DNA matches it firmly. Clone size appears in some rows only: once, few, many, or a class for an expanded clone.

d_gene: TRBD2
j_gene: TRBJ2-3
v_gene: TRBV19
abundance: once
CDR3nt: TGTGCCAGTAGTATAGTCCAGCGGGAGGGCCTGGATACGCAGTATTTT
CDR3aa: CASSIVQREGLDTQYF

d_gene: NA
j_gene: TRBJ2-7
v_gene: TRBV7-3
abundance: NA
CDR3nt: TGTGCCAGCAGCTTAATGCCCCATCCTGGGGGGGCGGGCGAGCAGTACTTC
CDR3aa: CASSLMPHPGGAGEQYF

d_gene: NA
j_gene: TRBJ1-4
v_gene: TRBV7-9
abundance: NA
CDR3nt: TGTGCCACCCGGCGGGGGGCTAATGAAAAACTGTTTTTT
CDR3aa: CATRRGANEKLFF

d_gene: NA
j_gene: TRBJ2-7
v_gene: TRBV6-5
abundance: NA
CDR3nt: TGTGCCAGCAGCAGACAACAGGGTTTTTACGAGCAGTACTTC
CDR3aa: CASSRQQGFYEQYF

d_gene: TRBD1
j_gene: TRBJ1-1
v_gene: TRBV9
abundance: NA
CDR3nt: TGTGCCAGCAGCGTAAAAAATGGGACAGTGAACACTGAAGCTTTCTTT
CDR3aa: CASSVKNGTVNTEAFF

d_gene: TRBD2
j_gene: TRBJ2-1
v_gene: TRBV7-2
abundance: NA
CDR3nt: TGTGCCAGCAGCTTAGGTAGCGGGGGAAGCAATGAGCAGTTCTTC
CDR3aa: CASSLGSGGSNEQFF

d_gene: NA
j_gene: TRBJ2-1
v_gene: TRBV19
abundance: NA
CDR3nt: TGTGCCAGTAGTATCACTGGGCTTGAGCAGTTCTTC
CDR3aa: CASSITGLEQFF

d_gene: TRBD1
j_gene: TRBJ2-7
v_gene: TRBV7-2
abundance: NA
CDR3nt: TGTGCCAGCAGTCGACAGGGCTACGAGCAGTACTTC
CDR3aa: CASSRQGYEQYF

d_gene: TRBD1
j_gene: TRBJ1-4
v_gene: TRBV2
abundance: few
CDR3nt: TGTGCCAGCAGTGGACCAGGGGGAAAACTGTTTTTT
CDR3aa: CASSGPGGKLFF

d_gene: NA
j_gene: TRBJ1-3
v_gene: TRBV6-2/TRBV6-3
abundance: NA
CDR3nt: TGTGCCAGCAGTTACTCGTCAGGGTGGAACTCTGGAAACACCATATATTTT
CDR3aa: CASSYSSGWNSGNTIYF

d_gene: NA
j_gene: TRBJ1-3
v_gene: TRBV10-3
abundance: once
CDR3nt: TGTGCCATCAGTACGCCAAGGACTCCTGGAAACACCATATATTTT
CDR3aa: CAISTPRTPGNTIYF

d_gene: NA
j_gene: TRBJ1-5
v_gene: TRBV27
abundance: once
CDR3nt: TGTGCCAGCAGTCGTACCAGGGATAGCAATCAGCCCCAGCATTTT
CDR3aa: CASSRTRDSNQPQHF

d_gene: NA
j_gene: TRBJ2-1
v_gene: TRBV4-3
abundance: NA
CDR3nt: TGCGCCAGCAGCCAAGTGTACGGGGGGCCGAGCTCCTACAATGAGCAGTTCTTC
CDR3aa: CASSQVYGGPSSYNEQFF

d_gene: NA
j_gene: TRBJ1-1
v_gene: TRBV7-9
abundance: NA
CDR3nt: TGTGCCAGCAGCTTAGAAGCGGGGGCTGAAGCTTTCTTT
CDR3aa: CASSLEAGAEAFF

d_gene: NA
j_gene: TRBJ2-3
v_gene: TRBV12-3/TRBV12-4
abundance: NA
CDR3nt: TGTGCCAGCAGTTTTATCACAGATACGCAGTATTTT
CDR3aa: CASSFITDTQYF

d_gene: TRBD1
j_gene: TRBJ2-7
v_gene: TRBV7-2
abundance: NA
CDR3nt: TGTGCCAGCATTCCGGGACACCGGACAGGGACGCACGAGCAGTACTTC
CDR3aa: CASIPGHRTGTHEQYF

d_gene: TRBD2
j_gene: TRBJ2-1
v_gene: TRBV5-5
abundance: once
CDR3nt: TGTGCCAGCAGCGCCCTAGCGGGCAACAATGAGCAGTTCTTC
CDR3aa: CASSALAGNNEQFF

d_gene: NA
j_gene: TRBJ1-2
v_gene: TRBV5-1
abundance: NA
CDR3nt: TGCGCCAGCAGCTTGGCGCCAGGGCTTGAGAATGGCTACACCTTC
CDR3aa: CASSLAPGLENGYTF

d_gene: TRBD2
j_gene: TRBJ2-1
v_gene: TRBV6-6
abundance: NA
CDR3nt: TGTGCCAGCAGTCTTCCGCCACTAGCGGGGTCCTACAATGAGCAGTTCTTC
CDR3aa: CASSLPPLAGSYNEQFF

d_gene: NA
j_gene: TRBJ1-1
v_gene: TRBV6-6
abundance: NA
CDR3nt: TGTGCCAGCAGTCACCCGGGGGGGGGCGCTGAAGCTTTCTTT
CDR3aa: CASSHPGGGAEAFF

d_gene: NA
j_gene: TRBJ2-1
v_gene: TRBV10-3
abundance: NA
CDR3nt: TGTGCCATCGGACCAAGGGGGGGACTTGGGGATGAGCAGTTCTTC
CDR3aa: CAIGPRGGLGDEQFF

d_gene: TRBD1
j_gene: TRBJ2-2
v_gene: TRBV9
abundance: NA
CDR3nt: TGTGCCAGCAGCGCCAGGGACAGGGGGCTTGCCGGGGAGCTGTTTTTT
CDR3aa: CASSARDRGLAGELFF

d_gene: TRBD2
j_gene: TRBJ2-7
v_gene: TRBV19
abundance: few
CDR3nt: TGTGCCAGTAGTATAGATCCAGCGGGGCGCGAGCAGTACTTC
CDR3aa: CASSIDPAGREQYF

d_gene: TRBD2
j_gene: TRBJ2-1
v_gene: TRBV6-5
abundance: NA
CDR3nt: TGTGCCAGCAGTTCGAATAGCGGGAGAGTCAATGAGCAGTTCTTC
CDR3aa: CASSSNSGRVNEQFF

d_gene: TRBD1
j_gene: TRBJ1-1
v_gene: TRBV18
abundance: NA
CDR3nt: TGTGCCAGCTCACCCAGGCTGGGACAGGGGCCGAATACTGAAGCTTTCTTT
CDR3aa: CASSPRLGQGPNTEAFF

d_gene: NA
j_gene: TRBJ1-1
v_gene: TRBV7-2
abundance: NA
CDR3nt: TGTGCCAGCAGCTTAGGGAGTCGCCGGACTGAAGCTTTCTTT
CDR3aa: CASSLGSRRTEAFF

d_gene: NA
j_gene: TRBJ1-6
v_gene: TRBV19
abundance: NA
CDR3nt: TGTGCCAGTTGGGCACAGGCAAATTCACCCCTCCACTTT
CDR3aa: CASWAQANSPLHF

d_gene: NA
j_gene: TRBJ1-5
v_gene: TRBV19
abundance: NA
CDR3nt: TGTGCCAGTAGTTTCCGGGGTTGGCCCCAGCATTTT
CDR3aa: CASSFRGWPQHF

d_gene: NA
j_gene: TRBJ1-5
v_gene: TRBV2
abundance: NA
CDR3nt: TGTGCCAGCAGTGAAGGGGCAGGGTTAAGACGGTATCAGCCCCAGCATTTT
CDR3aa: CASSEGAGLRRYQPQHF

d_gene: NA
j_gene: TRBJ1-3
v_gene: TRBV2
abundance: NA
CDR3nt: TGTGCCAGCAGTGCGGCCCGACTACTATATTTT
CDR3aa: CASSAARLLYF

d_gene: TRBD1
j_gene: TRBJ2-5
v_gene: TRBV7-8
abundance: NA
CDR3nt: TGTGCCAGCAGCCCCGTAACAGGGGGCAAGACCCAGTACTTC
CDR3aa: CASSPVTGGKTQYF

d_gene: TRBD1
j_gene: TRBJ1-1
v_gene: TRBV6-2/TRBV6-3
abundance: NA
CDR3nt: TGTGCCAGCAGTTACCTCCTGGGACAGGGAAAGGTTACTGAAGCTTTCTTT
CDR3aa: CASSYLLGQGKVTEAFF

d_gene: NA
j_gene: TRBJ1-2
v_gene: TRBV28
abundance: once
CDR3nt: TGTGCCAGCACTCGGATTGCGGGACCCGGCTACACCTTC
CDR3aa: CASTRIAGPGYTF

d_gene: NA
j_gene: TRBJ2-7
v_gene: TRBV5-6
abundance: NA
CDR3nt: TGTGCCAGCAGCTTATCAGGTATCTACGAGCAGTACTTC
CDR3aa: CASSLSGIYEQYF

d_gene: NA
j_gene: TRBJ2-7
v_gene: TRBV2
abundance: NA
CDR3nt: TGTGCCAGCAGTGAGGGCAACTCCTACGAGCAGTACTTC
CDR3aa: CASSEGNSYEQYF

d_gene: TRBD1
j_gene: TRBJ1-5
v_gene: TRBV7-2
abundance: NA
CDR3nt: TGTGCCAGCAGTGATACAGGGGGAGGTCAGCCCCAGCATTTT
CDR3aa: CASSDTGGGQPQHF

d_gene: TRBD2
j_gene: TRBJ2-1
v_gene: TRBV6-5
abundance: NA
CDR3nt: TGTGCCAGCAGTCTACTAGCGGGGGGGCCCAATGAGCAGTTCTTC
CDR3aa: CASSLLAGGPNEQFF

d_gene: NA
j_gene: TRBJ1-1
v_gene: TRBV28
abundance: NA
CDR3nt: TGTGCCAGCAGCCAAGGGTGGGGCGAAGCTTTCTTT
CDR3aa: CASSQGWGEAFF

d_gene: TRBD1
j_gene: TRBJ2-5
v_gene: TRBV19
abundance: NA
CDR3nt: TGTGCCAGTGCGAGGACAGGGCTCCAAGAGACCCAGTACTTC
CDR3aa: CASARTGLQETQYF

d_gene: TRBD1
j_gene: TRBJ1-4
v_gene: TRBV5-1
abundance: NA
CDR3nt: TGCGCCAGCAGCTCGCAGGGGGCGGCTGAAAAACTGTTTTTT
CDR3aa: CASSSQGAAEKLFF

d_gene: NA
j_gene: TRBJ1-3
v_gene: TRBV6-1
abundance: NA
CDR3nt: TGTGCCAGCAGTGAAGAGATGGGCCCTGGAAACACCATATATTTT
CDR3aa: CASSEEMGPGNTIYF

d_gene: TRBD2
j_gene: TRBJ2-3
v_gene: TRBV4-3
abundance: NA
CDR3nt: TGCGCCAGCAGCCAAGGGCGCAGTAGCGGGAGGCCGGATACGCAGTATTTT
CDR3aa: CASSQGRSSGRPDTQYF

d_gene: TRBD2
j_gene: TRBJ2-3
v_gene: TRBV7-2
abundance: NA
CDR3nt: TGTGCCAGCAGCCACCGAACTAGCGGGGTAGGGACAGATACGCAGTATTTT
CDR3aa: CASSHRTSGVGTDTQYF

d_gene: TRBD1
j_gene: TRBJ1-2
v_gene: TRBV30
abundance: NA
CDR3nt: TGTGCCTTAATCCGGGACAGGGGATGGGGCTACACCTTC
CDR3aa: CALIRDRGWGYTF

d_gene: NA
j_gene: TRBJ1-2
v_gene: TRBV11-2
abundance: NA
CDR3nt: TGTGCCAGCAGCCTATCTAGGAGCTATGGCTACACCTTC
CDR3aa: CASSLSRSYGYTF

d_gene: NA
j_gene: TRBJ1-1
v_gene: TRBV2
abundance: NA
CDR3nt: TGTGCCAGCGGGTCAGGAATTATGAACACTGAAGCTTTCTTT
CDR3aa: CASGSGIMNTEAFF

d_gene: NA
j_gene: TRBJ1-2
v_gene: TRBV6-5
abundance: once
CDR3nt: TGTGCCAGCAGTTACGCTTCCGGGGACTACTATGGCTACACCTTC
CDR3aa: CASSYASGDYYGYTF

d_gene: NA
j_gene: TRBJ1-2
v_gene: TRBV14
abundance: NA
CDR3nt: TGTGCCAGCAGCCAAGATCAGGGCACTGGATATGGCTACACCTTC
CDR3aa: CASSQDQGTGYGYTF

d_gene: NA
j_gene: TRBJ1-5
v_gene: TRBV30
abundance: NA
CDR3nt: TGTGCCTGGAGTGTTCGGGCAGGGAATCAGCCCCAGCATTTT
CDR3aa: CAWSVRAGNQPQHF

d_gene: NA
j_gene: TRBJ2-7
v_gene: TRBV30
abundance: NA
CDR3nt: TGTGCCTGGAGTGGTCACACCTACGAGCAGTACTTC
CDR3aa: CAWSGHTYEQYF